Described below is a single T cell receptor (beta chain) sequence and its context. This sample is part of a study of blood T cell repertoires in COVID-19. At the level of the study: Donors in the United States, Italy and Spain gave samples during acute or convalescent COVID-19. The analysed material was cDNA or gDNA that came from T cells, B-cell-depleted T cells, or PBMCs.

V lost 3 bases, J lost 6 bases, and 8 bases stayed unmatched. Germline CDR1 reads SGHTS; CDR2 reads YDEGEE. This CDR3 spans 15 amino acids. Produced via immunoSEQ multiplex PCR; TCRdb's table is partial and in-frame only. Of 20,000 to 30,000 clones listed, roughly 89% are singletons. This chain links TRBV5-8 with TRBJ2-3; 9 bases match TRBD1. This clonotype originated in a human donor in a cohort sampled during active COVID-19. The sample consisted of peripheral blood. This chain's CDR3 is CASSWKDRGRDTQYF. In DNA form, the CDR3 reads TGTGCCAGCAGCTGGAAGGACAGGGGAAGGGATACGCAGTATTTT.